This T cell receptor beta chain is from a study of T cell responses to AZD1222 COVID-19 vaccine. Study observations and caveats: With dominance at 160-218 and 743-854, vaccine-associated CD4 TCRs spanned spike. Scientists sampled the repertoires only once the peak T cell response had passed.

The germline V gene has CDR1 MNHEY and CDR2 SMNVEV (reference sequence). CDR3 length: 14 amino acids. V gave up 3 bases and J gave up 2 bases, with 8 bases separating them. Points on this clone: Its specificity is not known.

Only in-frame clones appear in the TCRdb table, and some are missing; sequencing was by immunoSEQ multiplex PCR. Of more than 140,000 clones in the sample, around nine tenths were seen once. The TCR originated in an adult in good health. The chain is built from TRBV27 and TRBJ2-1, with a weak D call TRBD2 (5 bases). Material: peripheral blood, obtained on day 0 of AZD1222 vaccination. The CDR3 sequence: CASSFLTTYNEQFF. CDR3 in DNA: TGTGCCAGCAGTTTCTTGACTACCTACAATGAGCAGTTCTTC.